The rows below give T cell receptor beta chains drawn from one sample of a study of T cells in Graves' hyperthyroidism and ophthalmopathy. TCRdb re-called the multiplex PCR reads with MiXCR, one entry per CDR3 protein. Among a few hundred thousand distinct CDR3 sequences listed, under 15% were seen once. Sequenced sample: blood. The receptor set was obtained from a woman in her twenties or thirties with Graves' hyperthyroidism. Both conserved end residues are part of each CDR3. The D gene is left open where the match is weak. Part of the rows lack a size; the others show once, few, many or a class for expanded clones.

size,D,V,J,DNA,CDR3
few,.,TRBV3-1,TRBJ2-1,TGTGCCAGCAGCCAAGCCAGCGGGCCGAGCTCCTACAATGAGCAGTTCTTC,CASSQASGPSSYNEQFF
.,TRBD2,TRBV7-2,TRBJ2-7,TGTGCCAGCAGCCCTGACCCTAGCGGATACGAGCAGTACTTC,CASSPDPSGYEQYF
many,.,TRBV28,TRBJ2-7,TGTGCCAGCAGCTTAGGTCACGAGCAGTACTTC,CASSLGHEQYF
few,.,TRBV29-1,TRBJ2-6,TGCAGCGTTGTTAACTCTGGGGCCAACGTCCTGACTTTC,CSVVNSGANVLTF
.,.,TRBV20-1,TRBJ2-5,TGCAGTGCCATCCTTTTTCAGACCCAAGAGACCCAGTACTTC,CSAILFQTQETQYF
.,TRBD2,TRBV5-5,TRBJ2-1,TGTGCCAGCAGCTTGGGACTAGCGGGAGTGGGGTCCTACAATGAGCAGTTCTTC,CASSLGLAGVGSYNEQFF
many,.,TRBV18,TRBJ2-7,TGTGCCACCGCCAAGGGCAACTCCTACGAGCAGTACTTC,CATAKGNSYEQYF
.,TRBD2,TRBV19,TRBJ2-1,TGTGCCAGTAGTATTTACTTAGCGGGAGGCTCCAATGAGCAGTTCTTC,CASSIYLAGGSNEQFF
.,TRBD1,TRBV12-3/TRBV12-4,TRBJ2-7,TGTGCCAGCAGGGGGACAGGGACCGAGCAGTACTTC,CASRGTGTEQYF
many,.,TRBV20-1,TRBJ2-1,TGCAGTGCCCTATCGACTGGGCGCTCCTACAATGAGCAGTTCTTC,CSALSTGRSYNEQFF
many,.,TRBV29-1,TRBJ2-3,TGCAGCGTTGAAGACCTAGCGAGACCCCCCGATACGCAGTATTTT,CSVEDLARPPDTQYF
many,TRBD2,TRBV20-1,TRBJ2-5,TGCAGTGCTAGACCCGGACTAGCGCCACAAGAGACCCAGTACTTC,CSARPGLAPQETQYF
few,.,TRBV6-1,TRBJ2-5,TGTGCCAGCAAGGGGGAGACCCAGTACTTC,CASKGETQYF
.,TRBD1,TRBV3-1,TRBJ1-3,TGTGCCAGCAGCCAAGGAGACAGGGGGCCTGGAAACACCATATATTTT,CASSQGDRGPGNTIYF
.,.,TRBV5-6,TRBJ1-5,TGTGCCAGCCAGTCAGACAATCAGCCCCAGCATTTT,CASQSDNQPQHF
few,TRBD2,TRBV30,TRBJ2-7,TGTGCCTGGAGTCGGGAGGTAGTTTACGAGCAGTACTTC,CAWSREVVYEQYF
.,.,TRBV6-1,TRBJ2-7,TGTGCCAGCATGGGGGACACCTACGAGCAGTACTTC,CASMGDTYEQYF
few,TRBD2,TRBV7-6,TRBJ2-5,TGTGCCAGCAGCTTCTTTTCTAGCGGGAGTGGGGAGACCCAGTACTTC,CASSFFSSGSGETQYF
many,.,TRBV2,TRBJ2-7,TGTGCCAGCCTCCGGGAGCTCTTGTACGAGCAGTACTTC,CASLRELLYEQYF
.,.,TRBV7-6,TRBJ2-7,TGTGCCAGCAGCGAGGTCGGGACTCGGGAGCAGTACTTC,CASSEVGTREQYF
.,TRBD2,TRBV5-1,TRBJ2-5,TGCGCCAGCAGCTTGGCTTCGTCTAGCGGTGAGACCCAGTACTTC,CASSLASSSGETQYF
many,TRBD2,TRBV7-3,TRBJ2-1,TGTGCCAGCAGCTTAACGAGCCGCGGGAGTAGGGATGAGCAGTTCTTC,CASSLTSRGSRDEQFF
many,.,TRBV3-1,TRBJ1-1,TGTGCCAGCAGCCCCAATGGGGGCTGGACTGAAGCTTTCTTT,CASSPNGGWTEAFF
many,.,TRBV5-6,TRBJ2-2,TGTGCCAGCAGCTTGGTGAGGGTCGGGGAGCTGTTTTTT,CASSLVRVGELFF
many,.,TRBV6-1,TRBJ2-5,TGTGCCAGCAGGGAAGGACAGCTCCAAGAGACCCAGTACTTC,CASREGQLQETQYF
many,.,TRBV3-1,TRBJ1-1,TGTGCCAGCAGCCACACAGGCGGTTACACTGAAGCTTTCTTT,CASSHTGGYTEAFF
.,TRBD1,TRBV5-4,TRBJ2-5,TGTGCCAGCAGCTCAGACAGGGTACAAGAGACCCAGTACTTC,CASSSDRVQETQYF
many,.,TRBV30,TRBJ2-2,TGTGCCTGGAGTGATTCGGGGGAGCTGTTTTTT,CAWSDSGELFF